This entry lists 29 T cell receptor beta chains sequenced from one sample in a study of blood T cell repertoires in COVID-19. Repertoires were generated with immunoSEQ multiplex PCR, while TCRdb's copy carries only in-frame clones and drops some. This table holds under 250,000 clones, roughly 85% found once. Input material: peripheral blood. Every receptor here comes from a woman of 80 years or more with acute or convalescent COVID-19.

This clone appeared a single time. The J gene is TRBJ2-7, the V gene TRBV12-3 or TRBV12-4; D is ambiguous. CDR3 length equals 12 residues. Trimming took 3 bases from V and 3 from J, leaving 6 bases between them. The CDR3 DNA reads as TGTGCCAGCAGTTTTGAGGACTACGAGCAGTACTTC. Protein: CASSFEDYEQYF.

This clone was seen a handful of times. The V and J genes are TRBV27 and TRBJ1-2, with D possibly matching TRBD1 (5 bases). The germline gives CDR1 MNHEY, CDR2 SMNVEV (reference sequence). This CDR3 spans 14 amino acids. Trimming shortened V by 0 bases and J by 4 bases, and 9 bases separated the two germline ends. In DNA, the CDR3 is TGTGCCAGCAGTTTATCGGGCAGGGCCTATGGCTACACCTTC. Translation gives CASSLSGRAYGYTF.

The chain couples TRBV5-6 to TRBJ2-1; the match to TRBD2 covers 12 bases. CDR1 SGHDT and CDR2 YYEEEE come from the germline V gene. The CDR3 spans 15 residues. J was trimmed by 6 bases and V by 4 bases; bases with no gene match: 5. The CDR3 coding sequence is TGTGCCAGCAGCCTAGCGGGGGGGCCCTCCAATGAGCAGTTCTTC. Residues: CASSLAGGPSNEQFF.

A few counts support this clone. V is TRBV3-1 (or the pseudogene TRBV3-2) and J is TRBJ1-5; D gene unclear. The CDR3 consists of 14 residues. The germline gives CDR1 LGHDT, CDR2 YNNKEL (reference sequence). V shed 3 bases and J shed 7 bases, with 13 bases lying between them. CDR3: CASSQVAAEQPQHF. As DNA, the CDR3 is TGTGCCAGCAGCCAGGTGGCTGCCGAACAGCCCCAGCATTTT.

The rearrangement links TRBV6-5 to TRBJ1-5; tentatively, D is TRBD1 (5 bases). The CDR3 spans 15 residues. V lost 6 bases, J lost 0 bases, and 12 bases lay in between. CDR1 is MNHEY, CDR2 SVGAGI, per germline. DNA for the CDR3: TGTGCCAGCAGCCCGCAAACAGGTAGCAATCAGCCCCAGCATTTT. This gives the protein CASSPQTGSNQPQHF.

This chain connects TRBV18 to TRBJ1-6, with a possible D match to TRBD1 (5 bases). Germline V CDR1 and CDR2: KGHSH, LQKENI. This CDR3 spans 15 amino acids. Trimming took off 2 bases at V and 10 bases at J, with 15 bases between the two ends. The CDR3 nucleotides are TGTGCCAGCTCACCAGGCGGGGGACTCGAGTCACCCCTCCACTTT. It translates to CASSPGGGLESPLHF.

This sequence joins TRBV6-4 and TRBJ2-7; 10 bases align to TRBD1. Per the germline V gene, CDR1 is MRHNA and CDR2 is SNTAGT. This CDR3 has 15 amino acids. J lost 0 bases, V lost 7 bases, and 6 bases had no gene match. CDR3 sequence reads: CASTRTGGDSYEQYF. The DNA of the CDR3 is TGTGCCAGCACCCGGACAGGGGGTGACTCCTACGAGCAGTACTTC.

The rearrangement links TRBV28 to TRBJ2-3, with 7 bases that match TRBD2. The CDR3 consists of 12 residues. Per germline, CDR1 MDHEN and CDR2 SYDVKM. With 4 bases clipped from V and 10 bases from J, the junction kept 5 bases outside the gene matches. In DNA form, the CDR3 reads TGTGCCAGCAGTTCCGGACTAGTTGCGCAGTATTTT. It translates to CASSSGLVAQYF.

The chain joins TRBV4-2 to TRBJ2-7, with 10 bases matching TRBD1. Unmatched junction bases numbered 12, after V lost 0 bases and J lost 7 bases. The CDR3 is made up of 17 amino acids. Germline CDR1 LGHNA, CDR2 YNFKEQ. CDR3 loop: CASSQDRPGTGVGEQYF. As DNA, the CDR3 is TGTGCCAGCAGCCAAGATCGCCCTGGGACAGGGGTTGGGGAGCAGTACTTC.

Here the CDR3 reads CASRRQGGNNYGYTF. CDR3 DNA sequence: TGTGCCAGCAGGCGACAGGGGGGAAATAACTATGGCTACACCTTC. The chain couples TRBV6-5 to TRBJ1-2; TRBD1 matches at 9 bases. The CDR3 has 15 residues. The V gene's germline CDR1 is MNHEY and CDR2 SVGAGI. V lost 6 bases, J lost 1 base, and 6 bases stayed unmatched.

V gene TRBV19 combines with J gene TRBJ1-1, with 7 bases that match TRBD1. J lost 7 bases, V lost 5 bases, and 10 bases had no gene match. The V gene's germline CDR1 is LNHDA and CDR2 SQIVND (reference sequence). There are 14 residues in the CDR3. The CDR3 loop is CASSSGWAGGEAFF. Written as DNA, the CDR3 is TGTGCCAGTAGTTCGGGTTGGGCAGGGGGTGAAGCTTTCTTT.

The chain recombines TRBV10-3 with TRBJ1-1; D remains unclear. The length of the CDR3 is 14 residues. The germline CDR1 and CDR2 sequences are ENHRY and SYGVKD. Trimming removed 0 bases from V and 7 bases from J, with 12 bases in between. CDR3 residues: CAISESRQEDEAFF. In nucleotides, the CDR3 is TGTGCCATCAGTGAGTCGAGGCAGGAGGATGAAGCTTTCTTT.

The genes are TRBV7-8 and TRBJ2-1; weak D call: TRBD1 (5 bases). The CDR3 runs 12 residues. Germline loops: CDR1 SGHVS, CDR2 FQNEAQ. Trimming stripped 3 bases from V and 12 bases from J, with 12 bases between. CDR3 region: CASSLDILGQFF. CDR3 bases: TGTGCCAGCAGCTTGGACATTCTTGGGCAGTTCTTC.

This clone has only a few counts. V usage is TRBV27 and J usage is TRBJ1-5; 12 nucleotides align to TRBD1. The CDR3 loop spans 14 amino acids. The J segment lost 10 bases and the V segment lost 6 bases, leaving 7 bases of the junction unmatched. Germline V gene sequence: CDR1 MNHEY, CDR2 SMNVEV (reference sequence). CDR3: CASSPGTGGNPQHF. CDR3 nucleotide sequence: TGTGCCAGCAGCCCCGGGACAGGGGGCAACCCCCAGCATTTT.

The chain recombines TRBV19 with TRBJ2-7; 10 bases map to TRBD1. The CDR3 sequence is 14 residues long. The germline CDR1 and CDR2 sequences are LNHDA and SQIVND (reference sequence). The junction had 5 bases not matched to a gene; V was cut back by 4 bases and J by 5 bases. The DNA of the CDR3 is TGTGCCAGTAGTAACGACAGGGGGCGACACGAGCAGTACTTC. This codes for CASSNDRGRHEQYF.

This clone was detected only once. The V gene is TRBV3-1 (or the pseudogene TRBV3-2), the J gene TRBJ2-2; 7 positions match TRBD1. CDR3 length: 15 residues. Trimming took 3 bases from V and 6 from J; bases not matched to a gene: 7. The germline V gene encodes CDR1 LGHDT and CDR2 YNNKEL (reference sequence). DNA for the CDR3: TGTGCCAGCAGCCATTTTAAGGGGGCGTCCGGGGAGCTGTTTTTT. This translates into CASSHFKGASGELFF.

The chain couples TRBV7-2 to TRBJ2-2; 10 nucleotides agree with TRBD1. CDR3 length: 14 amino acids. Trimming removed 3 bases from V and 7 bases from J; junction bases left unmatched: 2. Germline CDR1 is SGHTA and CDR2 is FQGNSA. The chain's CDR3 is CASSLDRGVGELFF. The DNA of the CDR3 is TGTGCCAGCAGCTTGGACAGGGGGGTCGGGGAGCTGTTTTTT.

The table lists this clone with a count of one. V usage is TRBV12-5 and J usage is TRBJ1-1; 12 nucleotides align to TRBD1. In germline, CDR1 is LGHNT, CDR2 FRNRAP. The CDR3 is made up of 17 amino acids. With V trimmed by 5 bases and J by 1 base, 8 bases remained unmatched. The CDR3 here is CASGKGQGASRNTEAFF. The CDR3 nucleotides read TGTGCTAGTGGTAAGGGACAGGGGGCCTCAAGGAACACTGAAGCTTTCTTT.

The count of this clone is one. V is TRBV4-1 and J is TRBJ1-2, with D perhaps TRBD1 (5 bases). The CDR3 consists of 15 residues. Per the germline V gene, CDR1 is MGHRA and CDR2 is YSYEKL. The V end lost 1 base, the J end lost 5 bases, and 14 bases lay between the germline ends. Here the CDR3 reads CASSQVRGGDYGYTF. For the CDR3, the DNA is TGCGCCAGCAGCCAAGTCCGGGGCGGGGATTATGGCTACACCTTC.

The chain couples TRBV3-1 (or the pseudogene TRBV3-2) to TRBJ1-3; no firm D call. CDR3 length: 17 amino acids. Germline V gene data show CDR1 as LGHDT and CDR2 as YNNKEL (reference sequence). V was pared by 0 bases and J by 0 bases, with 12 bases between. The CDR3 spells CASSQDYGEGSGNTIYF. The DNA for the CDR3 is TGTGCCAGCAGCCAAGATTACGGGGAAGGCTCTGGAAACACCATATATTTT.

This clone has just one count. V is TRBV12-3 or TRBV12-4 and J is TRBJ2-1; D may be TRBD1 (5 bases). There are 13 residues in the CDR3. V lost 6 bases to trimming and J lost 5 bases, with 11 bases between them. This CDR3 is CASRRQINNEQFF. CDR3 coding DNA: TGTGCCAGCAGGCGACAGATAAACAATGAGCAGTTCTTC.

The CDR3 sequence: CASSPPAGRAEAFF. CDR3 sequence (DNA): TGTGCCAGCAGTCCCCCCGCGGGAAGGGCTGAAGCTTTCTTT. V gene TRBV28 combines with J gene TRBJ1-1; no reliable D call. CDR3 length equals 14 residues. With 5 bases removed from V and 6 bases from J, the gap between germline ends came to 16 bases. In germline, CDR1 is MDHEN, CDR2 SYDVKM.

The DNA of the CDR3 is TGTGCCAGCAGTCTCGGGACAGGGGAGTACGGCTACACCTTC. Translating it yields CASSLGTGEYGYTF. The V gene is TRBV28, the J gene TRBJ1-2, with 10 positions matching TRBD1. The CDR3 loop spans 14 amino acids. CDR1 and CDR2 from the germline V gene are MDHEN and SYDVKM. V lost 5 bases and J lost 8; bases outside the gene matches: 8.

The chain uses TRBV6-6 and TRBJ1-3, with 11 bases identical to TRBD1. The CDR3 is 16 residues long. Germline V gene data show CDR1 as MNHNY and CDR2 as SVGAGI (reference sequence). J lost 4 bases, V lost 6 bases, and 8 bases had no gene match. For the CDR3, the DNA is TGTGCCAGCAGCCAAGGACAGGGGGCGGGGGGAAACACCATATATTTT. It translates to CASSQGQGAGGNTIYF.

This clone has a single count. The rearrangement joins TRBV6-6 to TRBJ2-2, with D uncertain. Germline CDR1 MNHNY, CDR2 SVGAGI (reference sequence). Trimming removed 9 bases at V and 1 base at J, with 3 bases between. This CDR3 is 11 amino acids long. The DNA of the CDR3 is TGTGCCAGTCGGAACACCGGGGAGCTGTTTTTT. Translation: CASRNTGELFF.

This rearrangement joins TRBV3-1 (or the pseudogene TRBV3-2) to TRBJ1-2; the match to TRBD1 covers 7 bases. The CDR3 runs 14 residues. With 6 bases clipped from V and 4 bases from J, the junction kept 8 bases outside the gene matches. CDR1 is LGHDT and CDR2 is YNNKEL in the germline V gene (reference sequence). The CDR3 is CASSPQGTRYGYTF. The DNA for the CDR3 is TGTGCCAGCAGTCCACAGGGGACCCGCTATGGCTACACCTTC.

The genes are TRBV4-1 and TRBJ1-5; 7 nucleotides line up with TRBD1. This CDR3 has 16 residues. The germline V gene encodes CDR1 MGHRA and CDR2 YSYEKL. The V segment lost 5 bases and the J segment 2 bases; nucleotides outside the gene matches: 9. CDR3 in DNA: TGCGCCAGCAGCGTAGGCCAAGACAGGGGCAATCAGCCCCAGCATTTT. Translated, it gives CASSVGQDRGNQPQHF.

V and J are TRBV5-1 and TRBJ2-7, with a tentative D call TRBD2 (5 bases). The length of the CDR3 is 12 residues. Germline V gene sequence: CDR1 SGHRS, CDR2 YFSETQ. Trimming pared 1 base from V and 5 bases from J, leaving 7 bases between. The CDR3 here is CASSLPSHEQYF. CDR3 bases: TGCGCCAGCAGCTTGCCTAGCCACGAGCAGTACTTC.

CDR3 in DNA: TGTGCCAGTAGTCCCCGGGGAAGAGACCCCTACAATGAGCAGTTCTTC. Translating it yields CASSPRGRDPYNEQFF. The chain links TRBV19 to TRBJ2-1, with D perhaps TRBD2 (5 bases). The germline V and J ends were trimmed by 5 bases and 2 bases, with 16 bases remaining between them. The germline V gene has CDR1 LNHDA and CDR2 SQIVND (reference sequence). The CDR3 is 16 amino acids.